The 3 T cell receptor beta chains given below trace back to one sample, sequenced in a study of shared clonotypes between healthy human individuals. The protocol was immunoSEQ multiplex PCR, while the TCRdb copy is restricted to in-frame clones and leaves out a portion. In the table there are about 1.4 million clones, roughly 95% of which are singletons. Sequences were obtained from naive CD4+ T cells sorted from blood. The subset denotes: CD45RA+ positively selected. Every receptor here comes from a man aged 25 to 45 in good health.

CDR3 nucleotide sequence: TGTGCCAGCAGCGTAGCCCCTTCTTCAATTCCCGAGCAGTACTTC. It encodes CASSVAPSSIPEQYF. J is TRBJ2-7 and V is TRBV9; D not certain. V was cut by 0 bases and J by 6 bases, with 16 bases left in between. Germline CDR1 reads SGDLS; CDR2 reads YYNGEE. This CDR3 region has 15 residues.

This chain joins TRBV18 and TRBJ2-3; 10 positions agree with TRBD2. Per germline, CDR1 KGHSH and CDR2 LQKENI. After removal of 3 bases from V and 3 bases from J, the junction contained 12 bases not matched to a gene. The CDR3 is 18 residues long. CDR3 coding DNA: TGTGCCAGCTCACCTTTACCTAGCGGGAGATTTGATACAGATACGCAGTATTTT. Protein sequence: CASSPLPSGRFDTDTQYF.

This chain links TRBV18 with TRBJ2-1, with D possibly being TRBD2 (6 bases). This CDR3 has 15 amino acids. Germline assignment: CDR1 KGHSH and CDR2 LQKENI. V dropped 3 bases and J dropped 3 bases, with 12 bases sitting between them. The CDR3 nucleotides are TGTGCCAGCTCACCCTCGGAGGGGTACTACAATGAGCAGTTCTTC. Its translation is CASSPSEGYYNEQFF.